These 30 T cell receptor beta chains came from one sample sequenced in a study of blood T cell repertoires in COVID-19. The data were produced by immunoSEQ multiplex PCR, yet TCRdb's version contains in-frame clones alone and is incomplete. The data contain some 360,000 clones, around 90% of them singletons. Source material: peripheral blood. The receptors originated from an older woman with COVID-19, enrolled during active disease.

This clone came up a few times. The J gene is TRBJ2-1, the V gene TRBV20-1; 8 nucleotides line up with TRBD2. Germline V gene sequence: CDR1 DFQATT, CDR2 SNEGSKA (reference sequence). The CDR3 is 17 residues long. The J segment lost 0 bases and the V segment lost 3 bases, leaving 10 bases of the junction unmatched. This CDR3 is CSASQFRGGLSYNEQFF. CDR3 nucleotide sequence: TGCAGTGCTAGTCAATTCCGGGGGGGCCTCTCCTACAATGAGCAGTTCTTC.

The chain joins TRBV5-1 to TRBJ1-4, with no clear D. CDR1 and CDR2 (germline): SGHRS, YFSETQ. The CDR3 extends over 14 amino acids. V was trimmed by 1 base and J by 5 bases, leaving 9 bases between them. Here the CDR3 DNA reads TGCGCCAGCAGCTTGACAGTGACAAATGAAAAACTGTTTTTT. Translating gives CASSLTVTNEKLFF.

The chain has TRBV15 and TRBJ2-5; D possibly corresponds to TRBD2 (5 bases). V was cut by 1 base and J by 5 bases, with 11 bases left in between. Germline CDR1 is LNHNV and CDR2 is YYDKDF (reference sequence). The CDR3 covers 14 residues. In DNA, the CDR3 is TGTGCCACCAGCAGAGGAGGAGGTTTGGAGACCCAGTACTTC. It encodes CATSRGGGLETQYF.

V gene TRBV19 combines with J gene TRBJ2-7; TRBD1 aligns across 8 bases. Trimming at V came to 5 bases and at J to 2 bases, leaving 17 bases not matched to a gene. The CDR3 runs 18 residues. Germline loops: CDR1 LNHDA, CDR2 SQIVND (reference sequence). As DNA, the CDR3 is TGTGCCAGTAGTGAGCGAGGGACAGGCTACCTTACTCCCTACGAGCAGTACTTC. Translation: CASSERGTGYLTPYEQYF.

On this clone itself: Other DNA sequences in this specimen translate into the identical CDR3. Here the CDR3 DNA reads TGCGCCAGCAGTTTTCTAGCAGGGGCTAGCAATCAGCCCCAGCATTTT. Encoded protein: CASSFLAGASNQPQHF. V gene TRBV4-1 combines with J gene TRBJ1-5; a possible D gene is TRBD1 (6 bases). V gave up 6 bases and J gave up 0 bases, with 15 bases separating them. Germline assignment: CDR1 MGHRA and CDR2 YSYEKL. The CDR3 runs to 16 residues.

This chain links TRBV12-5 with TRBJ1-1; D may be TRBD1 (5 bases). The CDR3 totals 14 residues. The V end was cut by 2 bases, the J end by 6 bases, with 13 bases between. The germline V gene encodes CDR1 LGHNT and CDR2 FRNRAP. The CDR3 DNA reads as TGTGCTAGTGGTTTGCCCCCCGGGGGGGCTGAAGCTTTCTTT. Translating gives CASGLPPGGAEAFF.

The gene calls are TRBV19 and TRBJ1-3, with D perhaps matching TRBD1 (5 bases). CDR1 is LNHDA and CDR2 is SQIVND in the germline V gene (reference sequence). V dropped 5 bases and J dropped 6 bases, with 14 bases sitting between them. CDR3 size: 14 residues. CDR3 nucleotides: TGTGCCAGTAGTGGTTGGGGGGATGCAAACACCATATATTTT. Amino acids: CASSGWGDANTIYF.

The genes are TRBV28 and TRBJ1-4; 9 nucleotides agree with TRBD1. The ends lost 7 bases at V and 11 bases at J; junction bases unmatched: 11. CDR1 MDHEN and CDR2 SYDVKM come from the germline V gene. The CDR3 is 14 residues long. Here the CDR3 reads CASILTGGASKLFF. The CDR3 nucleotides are TGTGCCAGCATCCTAACAGGGGGCGCGTCGAAACTGTTTTTT.

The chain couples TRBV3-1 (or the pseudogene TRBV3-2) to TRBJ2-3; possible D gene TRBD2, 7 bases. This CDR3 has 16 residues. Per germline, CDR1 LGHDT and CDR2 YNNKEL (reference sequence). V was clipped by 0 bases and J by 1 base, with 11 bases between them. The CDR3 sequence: CASSQELGGRTDTQYF. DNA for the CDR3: TGTGCCAGCAGCCAAGAACTCGGGGGGCGCACAGATACGCAGTATTTT.

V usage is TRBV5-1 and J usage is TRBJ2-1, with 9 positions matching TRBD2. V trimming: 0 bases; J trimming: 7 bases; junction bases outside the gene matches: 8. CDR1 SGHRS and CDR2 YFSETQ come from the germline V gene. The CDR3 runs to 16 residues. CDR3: CASSLAGLAIRNEQFF. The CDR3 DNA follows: TGCGCCAGCAGCTTGGCGGGACTAGCAATCAGGAATGAGCAGTTCTTC.

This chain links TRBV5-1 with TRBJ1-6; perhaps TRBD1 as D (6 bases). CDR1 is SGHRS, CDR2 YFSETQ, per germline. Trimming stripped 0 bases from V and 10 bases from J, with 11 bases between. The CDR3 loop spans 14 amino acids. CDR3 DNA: TGCGCCAGCAGCTTGGGGGGGCTAGGATCACCCCTCCACTTT. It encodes CASSLGGLGSPLHF.

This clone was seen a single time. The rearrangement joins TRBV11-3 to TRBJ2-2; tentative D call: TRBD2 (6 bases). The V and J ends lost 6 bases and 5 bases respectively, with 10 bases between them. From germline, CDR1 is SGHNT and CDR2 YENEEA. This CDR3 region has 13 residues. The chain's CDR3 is CASRPGTTGELFF. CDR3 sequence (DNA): TGTGCCAGCAGGCCCGGGACTACCGGGGAGCTGTTTTTT.

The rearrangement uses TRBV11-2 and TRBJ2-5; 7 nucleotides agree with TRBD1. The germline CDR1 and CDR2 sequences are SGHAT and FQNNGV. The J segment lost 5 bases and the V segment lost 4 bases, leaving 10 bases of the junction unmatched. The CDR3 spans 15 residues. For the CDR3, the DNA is TGTGCCAGCAGCTCCTTACAGGGGCCTAAGGAGACCCAGTACTTC. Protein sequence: CASSSLQGPKETQYF.

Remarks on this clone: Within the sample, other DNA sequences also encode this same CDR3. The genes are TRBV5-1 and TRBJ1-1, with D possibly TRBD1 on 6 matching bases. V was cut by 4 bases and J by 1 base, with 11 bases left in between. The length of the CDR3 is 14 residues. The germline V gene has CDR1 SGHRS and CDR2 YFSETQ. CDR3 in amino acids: CASSPLTGNTEAFF. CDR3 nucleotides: TGCGCCAGCAGCCCTCTGACAGGGAACACTGAAGCTTTCTTT.

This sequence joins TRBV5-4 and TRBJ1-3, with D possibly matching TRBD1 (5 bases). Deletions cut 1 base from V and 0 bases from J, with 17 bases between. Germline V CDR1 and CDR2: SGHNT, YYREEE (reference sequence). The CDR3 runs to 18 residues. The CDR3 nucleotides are TGTGCCAGCAGCTTGACCTATACGACAGCATTCTCTGGAAACACCATATATTTT. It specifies CASSLTYTTAFSGNTIYF.

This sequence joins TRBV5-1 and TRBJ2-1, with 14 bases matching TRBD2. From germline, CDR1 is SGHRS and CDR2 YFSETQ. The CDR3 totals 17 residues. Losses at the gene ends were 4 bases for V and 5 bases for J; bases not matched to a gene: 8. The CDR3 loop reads CASSRGGTSGGNNEQFF. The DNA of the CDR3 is TGCGCCAGCAGCAGAGGAGGGACTAGCGGGGGAAACAATGAGCAGTTCTTC.

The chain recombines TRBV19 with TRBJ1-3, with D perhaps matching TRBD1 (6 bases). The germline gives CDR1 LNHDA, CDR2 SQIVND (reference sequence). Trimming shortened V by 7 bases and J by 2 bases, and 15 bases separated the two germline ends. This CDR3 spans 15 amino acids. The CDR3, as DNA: TGTGCCAGTACCAGTCAGGGGTCGCCTGGAAACACCATATATTTT. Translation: CASTSQGSPGNTIYF.

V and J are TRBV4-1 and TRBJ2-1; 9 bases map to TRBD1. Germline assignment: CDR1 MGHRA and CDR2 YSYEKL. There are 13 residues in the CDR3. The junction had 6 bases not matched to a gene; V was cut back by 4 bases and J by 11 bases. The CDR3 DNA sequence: TGCGCCAGCAGCCGCCCGGGACAGGGCAAGCAGTTCTTC. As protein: CASSRPGQGKQFF.

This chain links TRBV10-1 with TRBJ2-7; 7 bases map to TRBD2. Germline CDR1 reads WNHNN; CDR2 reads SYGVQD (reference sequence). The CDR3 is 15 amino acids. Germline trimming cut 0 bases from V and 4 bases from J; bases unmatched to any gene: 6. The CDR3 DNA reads TGCGCCAGCAGTGAGTCCGCGGGGGTGTGGTACGAGCAGTACTTC. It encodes CASSESAGVWYEQYF.

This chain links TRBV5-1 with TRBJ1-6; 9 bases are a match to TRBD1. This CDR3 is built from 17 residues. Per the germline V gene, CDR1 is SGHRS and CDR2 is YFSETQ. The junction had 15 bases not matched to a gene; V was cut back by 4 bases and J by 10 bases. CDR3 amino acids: CASSPGTGSGKGSPLHF. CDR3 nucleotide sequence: TGCGCCAGCAGCCCGGGGACAGGGAGTGGGAAAGGGTCACCCCTCCACTTT.

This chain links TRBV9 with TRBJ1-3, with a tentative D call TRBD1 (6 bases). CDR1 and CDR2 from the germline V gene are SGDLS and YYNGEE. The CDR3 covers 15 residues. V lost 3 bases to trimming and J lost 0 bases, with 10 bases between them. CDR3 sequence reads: CASSADRSSGNTIYF. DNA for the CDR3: TGTGCCAGCAGCGCCGACAGGAGCTCTGGAAACACCATATATTTT.

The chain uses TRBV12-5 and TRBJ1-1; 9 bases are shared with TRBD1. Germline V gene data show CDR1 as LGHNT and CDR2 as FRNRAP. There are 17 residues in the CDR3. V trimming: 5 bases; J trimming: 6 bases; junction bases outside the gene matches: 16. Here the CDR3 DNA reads TGTGCTAGTGGTGACGCCACTTTGACAGGGGGGATCTCTGAAGCTTTCTTT. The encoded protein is CASGDATLTGGISEAFF. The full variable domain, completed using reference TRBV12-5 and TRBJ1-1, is DARVTQTPRHKVTEMGQEVTMRCQPILGHNTVFWYRQTMMQGLELLAYFRNRAPLDDSGMPKDRFSAEMPDATLATLKIQPSEPRDSAVYFCASGDATLTGGISEAFFGQGTRLTVV.

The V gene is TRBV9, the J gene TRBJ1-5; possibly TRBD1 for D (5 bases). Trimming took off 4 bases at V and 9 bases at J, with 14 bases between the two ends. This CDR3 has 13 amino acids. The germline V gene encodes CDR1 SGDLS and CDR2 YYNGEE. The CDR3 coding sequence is TGTGCCAGCAGCATCTCACTGGGGGGGCCCCAGCATTTT. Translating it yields CASSISLGGPQHF. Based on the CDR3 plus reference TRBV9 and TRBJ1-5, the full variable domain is DSGVTQTPKHLITATGQRVTLRCSPRSGDLSVYWYQQSLDQGLQFLIQYYNGEERAKGNILERFSAQQFPDLHSELNLSSLELGDSALYFCASSISLGGPQHFGDGTRLSIL.

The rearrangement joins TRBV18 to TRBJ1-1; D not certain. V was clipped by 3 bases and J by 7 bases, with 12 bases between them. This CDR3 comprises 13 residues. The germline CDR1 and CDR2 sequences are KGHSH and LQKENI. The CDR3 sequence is CASSPLGRNEAFF. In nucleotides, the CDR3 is TGTGCCAGCTCACCTCTGGGGAGGAATGAAGCTTTCTTT.

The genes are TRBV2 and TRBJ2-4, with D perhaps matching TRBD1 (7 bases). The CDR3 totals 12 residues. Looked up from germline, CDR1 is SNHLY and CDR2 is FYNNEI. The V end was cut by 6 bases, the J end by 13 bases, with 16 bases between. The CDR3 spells CASREGQPLQYF. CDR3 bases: TGTGCCAGCAGGGAGGGACAGCCGCTGCAGTACTTC. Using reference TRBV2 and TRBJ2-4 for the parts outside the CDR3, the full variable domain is EPEVTQTPSHQVTQMGQEVILRCVPISNHLYFYWYRQILGQKVEFLVSFYNNEISEKSEIFDDQFSVERPDGSNFTLKIRSTKLEDSAMYFCASREGQPLQYFGAGTRLSVL.

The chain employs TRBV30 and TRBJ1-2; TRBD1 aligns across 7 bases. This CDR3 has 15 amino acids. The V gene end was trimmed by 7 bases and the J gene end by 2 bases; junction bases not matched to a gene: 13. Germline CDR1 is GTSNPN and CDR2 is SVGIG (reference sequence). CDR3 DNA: TGTGCCTCTACTACACTACAGGGGTGGAACTATGGCTACACCTTC. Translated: CASTTLQGWNYGYTF.

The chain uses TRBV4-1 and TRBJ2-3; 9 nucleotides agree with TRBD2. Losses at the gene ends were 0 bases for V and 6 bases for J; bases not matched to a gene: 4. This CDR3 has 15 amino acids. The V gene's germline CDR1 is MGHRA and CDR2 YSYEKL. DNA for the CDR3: TGCGCCAGCAGCCAAGATTGGCGGGGGGGCGATACGCAGTATTTT. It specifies CASSQDWRGGDTQYF.

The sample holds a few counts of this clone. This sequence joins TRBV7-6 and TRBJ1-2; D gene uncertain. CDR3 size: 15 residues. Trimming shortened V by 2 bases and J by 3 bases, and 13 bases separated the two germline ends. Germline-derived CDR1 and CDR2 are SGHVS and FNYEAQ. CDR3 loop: CASSLWVYSHYGYTF. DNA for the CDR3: TGTGCCAGCAGCTTATGGGTGTACAGCCACTATGGCTACACCTTC.

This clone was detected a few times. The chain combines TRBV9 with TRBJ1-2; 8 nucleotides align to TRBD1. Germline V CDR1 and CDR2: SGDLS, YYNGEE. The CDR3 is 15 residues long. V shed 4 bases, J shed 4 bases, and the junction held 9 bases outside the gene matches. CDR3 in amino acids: CASSFRGQDRYGYTF. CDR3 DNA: TGTGCCAGCAGCTTCAGGGGACAGGACCGCTATGGCTACACCTTC.

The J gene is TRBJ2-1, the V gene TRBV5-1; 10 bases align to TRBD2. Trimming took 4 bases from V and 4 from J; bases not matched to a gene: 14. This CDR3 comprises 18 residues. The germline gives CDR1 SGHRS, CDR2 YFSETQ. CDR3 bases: TGCGCCAGCAGCCACCTCACCCCTAGCGGGGGCCCGTACAATGAGCAGTTCTTC. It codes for CASSHLTPSGGPYNEQFF. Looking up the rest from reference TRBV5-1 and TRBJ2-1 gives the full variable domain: KAGVTQTPRYLIKTRGQQVTLSCSPISGHRSVSWYQQTPGQGLQFLFEYFSETQRNKGNFPGRFSGRQFSNSRSEMNVSTLELGDSALYLCASSHLTPSGGPYNEQFFGPGTRLTVL.